These 10 T cell receptor beta chains came from one sample sequenced in a study of human T cells and chemical hapten exposure. TCRdb analysed the RACE reads with MiXCR anew, one entry per CDR3 protein. The sample comprises 20,000 to 30,000 distinct CDR3 sequences, 8.5% to 9.5% of which are singletons, and approximately 7% rests with the top ten. Time point: patch test 2, 6 weeks after DPC sensitization. Treatment of the sample: therapeutic diphenylcyclopropenone sensitization with weekly scalp DPC. The sample in question was whole blood, obtained in connection with sensitization to the hapten diphenylcyclopropenone (DPC). Receptors were obtained from a man younger than 45 with alopecia areata. Some clones in this sample may be carry-over from other donors' samples.

This clonotype has a handful of counts. The chain links TRBV5-1 to TRBJ2-5; maybe TRBD2 (6 bases). The V end lost 0 bases, the J end lost 2 bases, and 11 bases lay between the germline ends. Germline-derived CDR1 and CDR2 are SGHRS and YFSETQ. The CDR3 is 15 amino acids. CDR3 DNA: TGCGCCAGCAGCTTGGACCTAGCGTATCAAGAGACCCAGTACTTC. The encoded protein is CASSLDLAYQETQYF.

V and J are TRBV6-6 and TRBJ2-7; no reliable D call. This CDR3 is built from 14 residues. The germline V gene encodes CDR1 MNHNY and CDR2 SVGAGI (reference sequence). The V end was cut by 6 bases, the J end by 3 bases, with 15 bases between. For the CDR3, the DNA is TGTGCCAGCAGGCCTGAACCGGTGCACTACGAGCAGTACTTC. Encoded protein: CASRPEPVHYEQYF.

This sequence joins TRBV7-9 and TRBJ2-7, with TRBD2 matching 14 bases. CDR1 SEHNR and CDR2 FQNEAQ come from the germline V gene (reference sequence). The CDR3 extends over 15 amino acids. Unmatched junction bases numbered 1, after V lost 4 bases and J lost 2 bases. In nucleotides, the CDR3 is TGTGCCAGCAGCTCGGGACTAGCGGGGGCCTACGAGCAGTACTTC. Translating it yields CASSSGLAGAYEQYF. The full variable domain, in which reference TRBV7-9 and TRBJ2-7 provide the parts outside the CDR3, is DTGVSQNPRHKITKRGQNVTFRCDPISEHNRLYWYRQTLGQGPEFLTYFQNEAQLEKSRLLSDRFSAERPKGSFSTLEIQRTEQGDSAMYLCASSSGLAGAYEQYFGPGTRLTVT.

This clonotype was seen at least ten times. The rearrangement links TRBV30 to TRBJ1-4, with D possibly TRBD1 on 5 matching bases. V was trimmed by 6 bases and J by 0 bases, leaving 11 bases between them. This CDR3 has 14 residues. Germline CDR1 GTSNPN, CDR2 SVGIG (reference sequence). Here the CDR3 DNA reads TGTGCCTGCGCTCCAGGGCCAACTAATGAAAAACTGTTTTTT. Protein product: CACAPGPTNEKLFF.

The chain employs TRBV20-1 and TRBJ2-7; 11 bases match TRBD2. V dropped 5 bases and J dropped 0; count of bases not matched to a gene: 6. Germline assignment: CDR1 DFQATT and CDR2 SNEGSKA (reference sequence). CDR3 length: 15 amino acids. This chain's CDR3 is CSASGTSGSSYEQYF. The CDR3 bases are TGCAGTGCTTCCGGGACTAGCGGTAGCTCCTACGAGCAGTACTTC.

The V gene is TRBV11-1, the J gene TRBJ1-2; 7 bases line up with TRBD1. The CDR3 has 14 residues. The germline CDR1 and CDR2 sequences are SGHAT and FQDESV (reference sequence). V was pared by 4 bases and J by 3 bases, with 5 bases of the junction left unmatched. Here the CDR3 reads CASSSGQRDYGYTF. In DNA, the CDR3 is TGTGCCAGCAGCTCGGGACAGCGAGACTATGGCTACACCTTC.

The chain carries TRBV5-5 and TRBJ1-1; no clear D. The CDR3 covers 14 residues. V lost 4 bases, J lost 0 bases, and 10 bases lay in between. The germline CDR1 and CDR2 sequences are SGHKS and YYEKEE (reference sequence). CDR3 region: CASSPILMNTEAFF. In nucleotides, the CDR3 is TGTGCCAGCAGCCCTATACTCATGAACACTGAAGCTTTCTTT.

There are many counts of this clonotype. This chain links TRBV5-1 with TRBJ2-5; D unresolved. The CDR3 is 17 amino acids. CDR1 and CDR2 from the germline V gene are SGHRS and YFSETQ. Trimming pared 0 bases from V and 2 bases from J, leaving 17 bases between. CDR3 in amino acids: CASSLAFGSPIQETQYF. CDR3 sequence (DNA): TGCGCCAGCAGCTTGGCCTTTGGGTCGCCAATACAAGAGACCCAGTACTTC.

The genes are TRBV11-2 and TRBJ2-7, with TRBD1 as a possible D gene (5 bases). V lost 5 bases and J 0 bases, leaving 8 bases between the germline ends. Germline assignment: CDR1 SGHAT and CDR2 FQNNGV. The CDR3 sequence is 13 residues long. The CDR3 spells CASSQGISYEQYF. Here the CDR3 DNA reads TGTGCCAGCAGCCAGGGTATCTCCTACGAGCAGTACTTC.

In DNA form, the CDR3 reads TGTGCCAGCAGCCTTGGACAGTCGAACACTGAAGCTTTCTTT. The encoded protein is CASSLGQSNTEAFF. V and J are TRBV11-2 and TRBJ1-1, with D perhaps matching TRBD1 (6 bases). Germline CDR1 and CDR2: SGHAT and FQNNGV. The V gene lost 5 bases and the J gene lost 1 base, with 11 bases spanning the gap. This CDR3 is built from 14 residues.